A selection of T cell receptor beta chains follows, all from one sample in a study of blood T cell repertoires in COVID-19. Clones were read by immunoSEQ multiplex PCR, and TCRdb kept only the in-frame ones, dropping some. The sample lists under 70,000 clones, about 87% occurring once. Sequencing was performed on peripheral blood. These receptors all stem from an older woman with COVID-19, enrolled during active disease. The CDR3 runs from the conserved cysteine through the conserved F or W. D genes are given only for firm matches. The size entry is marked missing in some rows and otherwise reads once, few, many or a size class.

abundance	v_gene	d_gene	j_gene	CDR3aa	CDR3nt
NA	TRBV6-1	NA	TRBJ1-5	CASSEVQASNQPQHF	TGTGCCAGCAGTGAAGTACAGGCTAGCAATCAGCCCCAGCATTTT
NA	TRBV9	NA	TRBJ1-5	CASSVDPGIGPQHF	TGTGCCAGCAGCGTAGACCCAGGGATAGGGCCCCAGCATTTT
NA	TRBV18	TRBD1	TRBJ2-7	CASSGQGVYEQYF	TGTGCCAGCTCAGGACAGGGTGTCTACGAGCAGTACTTC
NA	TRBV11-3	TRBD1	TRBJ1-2	CASSSRDRGDYGYTF	TGTGCCAGCAGCTCAAGGGACAGGGGTGACTATGGCTACACCTTC
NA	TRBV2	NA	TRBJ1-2	CASSPRSPYYGYTF	TGTGCCAGCAGTCCTCGCAGTCCCTACTATGGCTACACCTTC
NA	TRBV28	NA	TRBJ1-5	CASSLLGIASPQHF	TGTGCCAGCAGTCTCCTGGGCATAGCGTCGCCCCAGCATTTT
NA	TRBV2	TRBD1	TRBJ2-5	CASRGDSVQETQYF	TGTGCCAGCAGGGGGGACAGCGTCCAAGAGACCCAGTACTTC
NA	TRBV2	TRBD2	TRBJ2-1	CASSGTSGSSYNEQFF	TGTGCCAGCAGCGGGACTAGCGGTAGCTCCTACAATGAGCAGTTCTTC
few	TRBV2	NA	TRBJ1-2	CASSLGLGYGYTF	TGTGCCAGCAGTCTGGGACTGGGCTATGGCTACACCTTC
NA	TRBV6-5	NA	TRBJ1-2	CASSYSGFGYGYTF	TGTGCCAGCAGTTACTCCGGGTTCGGCTATGGCTACACCTTC
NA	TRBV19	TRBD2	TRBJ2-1	CASSILAGGSNEQFF	TGTGCCAGTAGTATACTAGCGGGAGGGTCCAATGAGCAGTTCTTC
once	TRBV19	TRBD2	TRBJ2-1	CASRGLGAGGIVEQFF	TGTGCCAGTAGGGGCCTAGGAGCGGGAGGCATAGTTGAGCAGTTCTTC
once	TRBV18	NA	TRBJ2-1	CASSQLGIGENYNYKQFF	TGTGCCAGCTCCCAACTAGGTATCGGGGAAAACTACAATTACAAGCAGTTCTTC
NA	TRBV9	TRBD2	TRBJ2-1	CASSVDTSGRAINEQFF	TGTGCCAGCAGCGTAGACACTAGCGGGAGGGCCATAAATGAGCAGTTCTTC
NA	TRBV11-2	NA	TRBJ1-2	CASSLDAGTGYTF	TGTGCCAGCAGCTTAGATGCGGGGACTGGCTACACCTTC
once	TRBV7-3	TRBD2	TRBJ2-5	CASSLSGTRLETQYF	TGTGCCAGCAGCCTATCAGGGACTAGATTAGAGACCCAGTACTTC
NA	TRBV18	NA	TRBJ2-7	CASSPGSGEQYF	TGTGCCAGCTCACCAGGTTCCGGCGAGCAGTACTTC
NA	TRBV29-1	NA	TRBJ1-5	CSVGGGNQPQHF	TGCAGCGTCGGCGGAGGGAATCAGCCCCAGCATTTT
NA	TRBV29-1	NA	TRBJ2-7	CSVPAYEQYF	TGCAGCGTTCCTGCCTACGAGCAGTACTTC
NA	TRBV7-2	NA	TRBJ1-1	CASSLVRGALNTEAFF	TGTGCCAGCAGCTTAGTCCGCGGGGCGTTGAACACTGAAGCTTTCTTT
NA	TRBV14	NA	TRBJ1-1	CASSQEETPVTEAFF	TGTGCCAGCAGCCAAGAAGAGACACCCGTTACTGAAGCTTTCTTT
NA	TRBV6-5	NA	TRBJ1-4	CASISRGKINEKLFF	TGTGCCAGCATCTCTCGGGGTAAAATTAATGAAAAACTGTTTTTT
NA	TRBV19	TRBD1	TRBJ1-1	CASRNRGLNTEAFF	TGTGCCAGTAGAAACAGGGGGCTGAACACTGAAGCTTTCTTT
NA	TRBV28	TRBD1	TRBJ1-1	CASSLAGTGGDAFF	TGTGCCAGCAGTTTAGCGGGGACAGGGGGTGACGCTTTCTTT
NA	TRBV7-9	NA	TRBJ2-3	CASSLELGHTQYF	TGTGCCAGCAGCTTAGAACTAGGGCATACGCAGTATTTT
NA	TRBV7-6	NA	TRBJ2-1	CASSREYNEQFF	TGTGCCAGCAGCAGGGAGTACAATGAGCAGTTCTTC
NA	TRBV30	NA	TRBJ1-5	CAWGGQHQPQHF	TGTGCCTGGGGGGGACAACATCAGCCCCAGCATTTT
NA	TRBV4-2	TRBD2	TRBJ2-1	CASSPEGGRSNEQFF	TGTGCCAGCAGCCCCGAAGGCGGGAGGAGCAATGAGCAGTTCTTC
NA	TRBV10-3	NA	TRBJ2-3	CAQNRSNPCDTQYF	TGTGCCCAAAACCGGTCCAACCCATGTGATACGCAGTATTTT
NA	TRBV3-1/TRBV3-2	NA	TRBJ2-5	CASSQDRTPYRQETQYF	TGTGCCAGCAGCCAAGACAGGACACCCTACCGGCAAGAGACCCAGTACTTC
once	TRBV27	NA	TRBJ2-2	CASSPTGRLGELFF	TGTGCCAGTTCGCCTACAGGGCGTCTCGGGGAGCTGTTTTTT
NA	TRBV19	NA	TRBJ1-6	CASSIQGQGSPLHF	TGTGCCAGTAGTATACAGGGTCAAGGATCACCCCTCCACTTT
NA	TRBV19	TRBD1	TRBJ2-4	CASSMRTGGGPSKNIQYF	TGTGCCAGTAGTATGCGGACAGGGGGAGGGCCGTCCAAAAACATTCAGTACTTC
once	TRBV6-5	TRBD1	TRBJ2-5	CASSSQGSGGETQYF	TGTGCCAGCAGTTCACAGGGGTCGGGCGGGGAGACCCAGTACTTC
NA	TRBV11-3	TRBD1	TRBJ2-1	CASSLVGQGFHEQFF	TGTGCCAGCAGTTTAGTGGGACAGGGGTTCCATGAGCAGTTCTTC
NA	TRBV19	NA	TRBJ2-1	CASKGLAKEQFF	TGTGCCAGTAAGGGTCTAGCGAAAGAGCAGTTCTTC
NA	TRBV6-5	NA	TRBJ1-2	CASRYTGIGTYGYTF	TGTGCCAGCAGGTACACAGGGATAGGAACTTATGGCTACACCTTC
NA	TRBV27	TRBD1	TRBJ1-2	CASSSRQGAGYTF	TGTGCCAGCAGTTCGCGACAGGGCGCTGGCTACACCTTC
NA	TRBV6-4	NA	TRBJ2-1	CASSRHPPYNEQFF	TGTGCCAGCTCCCGACACCCACCCTACAATGAGCAGTTCTTC
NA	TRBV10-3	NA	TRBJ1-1	CAGNGGLNTEAFF	TGTGCCGGGAACGGGGGATTGAACACTGAAGCTTTCTTT
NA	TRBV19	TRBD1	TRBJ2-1	CASSLGQGSTYNEQFF	TGTGCCAGTAGTCTGGGACAGGGAAGCACCTACAATGAGCAGTTCTTC
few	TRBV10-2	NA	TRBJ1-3	CASSESAGSSGNTIYF	TGCGCCAGCAGTGAGTCCGCGGGCAGCTCTGGAAACACCATATATTTT